This T cell receptor (beta chain) emerged from a study of cytomegalovirus exposure and HLA in healthy donors. Per germline, CDR1 SGHTA and CDR2 FQGTGA. The ends lost 5 bases at V and 8 bases at J; junction bases unmatched: 10. The CDR3 length is 15 residues. PCR was performed using 60 Vbeta and 13 Jbeta primers. Per the original data handling: About 12 million shared chains were among the about 80 million unique TCR beta chains that a later analysis counted. Some clones are missing from TCRdb's copy, which holds only in-frame ones; the method was immunoSEQ multiplex PCR. The DNA was the basis for D and trimming; V, J and clone size are from that table. In the table there are around 130,000 clones, 70% to 80% of which are singletons. General observations from the study: The investigators catalogued 164 TCR beta chains as cytomegalovirus-associated. For cytomegalovirus status, the classifier reportedly gave diagnoses with high specificity and sensitivity. Most subjects had HLA-A and HLA-B alleles reportedly predicted accurately by TCR beta sequences.

On this clone: What it recognizes is unknown.

Sequenced input: PBMCs. This sequence was found in a woman between 45 and 65 years old in good health and CMV-seronegative. This rearrangement joins TRBV7-3 to TRBJ2-1; 9 nucleotides match TRBD2. CDR3 region: CASSMGLAPSYEQFF. CDR3 nucleotides: TGTGCCAGCAGCATGGGACTAGCTCCATCATATGAGCAGTTCTTC.